A selection of T cell receptor beta chains follows, all from one sample in a study of radiotherapy plus CTLA-4 blockade in lung cancer. Only in-frame clones appear in the TCRdb table, and some are missing; sequencing was by immunoSEQ multiplex PCR. The sample contains 81,000 or so clones, 78% of which appear only once. The sequences come from peripheral blood, collected from a patient treated with radiotherapy plus ipilimumab. Receptor source: a human donor with non-small cell lung cancer whose response to radiotherapy plus ipilimumab could not be evaluated. Some clones in this sample may be carry-over from other donors' samples. Each CDR3 is given with its conserved first and last residue. The D gene is left open where the match is weak.

V	J	D	DNA	CDR3
TRBV7-9	TRBJ2-4	NA	TGTGCCAGCAGCCGAGTGGAGACGAACGAAAACATTCAGTACTTC	CASSRVETNENIQYF
TRBV27	TRBJ2-2	TRBD1	TGTGCCAGCAGTCCTGGACAGGGTGACACCGGGGAGCTGTTTTTT	CASSPGQGDTGELFF
TRBV7-2	TRBJ2-1	TRBD2	TGTGCCAGCAGCTTAAAGAGCGGGGGGGTCCTCAATGAGCAGTTCTTC	CASSLKSGGVLNEQFF
TRBV28	TRBJ1-2	TRBD1	TGTGCCAGCAGCCCCGGACAGGGTTCAGCTAACTATGGCTACACCTTC	CASSPGQGSANYGYTF
TRBV30	TRBJ1-6	TRBD1	TGTGCCTGGGCCCGATACTTGGGACAGGCCGATTCACCCCTCCACTTT	CAWARYLGQADSPLHF
TRBV2	TRBJ2-7	TRBD1	TGTGCCAGCAGTTACCGGGACAGGGTCCTCTACGAGCAGTACTTC	CASSYRDRVLYEQYF
TRBV6-5	TRBJ2-5	TRBD1	TGTGCCAGCAGCAAAGCCAGGGGGCGGGGAGAGACCCAGTACTTC	CASSKARGRGETQYF
TRBV4-1	TRBJ1-1	NA	TGCGCCAGCAGCCAAGTGGCAGGGCAGAACACTGAAGCTTTCTTT	CASSQVAGQNTEAFF
TRBV4-3	TRBJ2-1	NA	TGCGCCAGCAGCCAAGAAGGCGGGCGGACCTACAATGAGCAGTTCTTC	CASSQEGGRTYNEQFF
TRBV11-2	TRBJ2-1	TRBD1	TGTGCCAGCAGCCCCCGGACAGGGCCCTCCTACAATGAGCAGTTCTTC	CASSPRTGPSYNEQFF
TRBV18	TRBJ2-1	TRBD2	TGTGCCAGCTCACCCCAGGGAGGGAATGAGCAGTTCTTC	CASSPQGGNEQFF
TRBV5-1	TRBJ2-3	TRBD2	TGCGCCAGCAGCTTACTTAGCGGGGGAGCAGATACGCAGTATTTT	CASSLLSGGADTQYF
TRBV5-4	TRBJ1-4	NA	TGTGCCAGCAGCTTGCGGGAGACCAATGAAAAACTGTTTTTT	CASSLRETNEKLFF
TRBV25-1	TRBJ1-1	NA	TGTGCCAGCAGTGACTACGTAGAGAACACTGAAGCTTTCTTT	CASSDYVENTEAFF
TRBV30	TRBJ1-2	NA	TGTGCCTGGAGTGAGGGGAGGGACTATGGCTACACCTTC	CAWSEGRDYGYTF
TRBV2	TRBJ2-5	NA	TGTGCCAGCAGCAGGGCCTCTCAAGAGACCCAGTACTTC	CASSRASQETQYF
TRBV7-9	TRBJ2-3	TRBD1	TGTGCCGTCCCTACAGGGGCGAGCACAGATACGCAGTATTTT	CAVPTGASTDTQYF
TRBV6-6	TRBJ1-2	NA	TGTGCCAGCAGTTACGAACAGGAAATAGCGGGCTATGGCTACACCTTC	CASSYEQEIAGYGYTF
TRBV5-1	TRBJ2-5	NA	TGCGCCAGCAGCGGCGGGTTAGCCAGTAGGACCCAGTACTTC	CASSGGLASRTQYF
TRBV5-1	TRBJ2-2	NA	TGCGCCAGCAGCCGATCCGGGGGCGGGAGTACCGGGGAGCTGTTTTTT	CASSRSGGGSTGELFF
TRBV10-3	TRBJ1-6	TRBD1	TGTGCCATCAACGGGGGACGACAGGGTATTGATTCACCCCTCCACTTT	CAINGGRQGIDSPLHF
TRBV4-3	TRBJ2-1	TRBD2	TGCGCCAGCAGCCAAGTGGAAAATAGCGGGGGGGCAGGGAATGAGCAGTTCTTC	CASSQVENSGGAGNEQFF
TRBV28	TRBJ1-4	TRBD1	TGTGCCAGCAGTTTCCCTACAGGGGGGAGGGAAAAACTGTTTTTT	CASSFPTGGREKLFF